This T cell receptor beta chain was profiled in a study of cytomegalovirus exposure and HLA in healthy donors. General observations from the study: The authors later found most CMV-associated TCR beta chains appeared HLA-restricted. Cytomegalovirus-associated TCR beta chains were listed, numbering 150 to 200.

As for this clone: Antigen: not known.

Germline assignment: CDR1 MNHEY and CDR2 SMNVEV (reference sequence). The CDR3 is 13 amino acids. V was shortened by 8 bases and J by 5 bases, with 13 bases between the two germline ends. PCR used 60 Vbeta primers and 13 Jbeta primers. Per the study methods: A later analysis counted roughly 74 million unique TCR beta chains, some 12 million shared. Generated by immunoSEQ multiplex PCR, the TCRdb table keeps only in-frame clones and is missing some. V, J and clone size reflect that table, while D and trimming were determined from the DNA. This sample's clone table lists 65,000 to 90,000 clones. The sample was PBMCs. This receptor was taken from a female donor in good health and CMV-seropositive. This chain joins TRBV27 and TRBJ1-5; D unresolved. The CDR3 loop is CASAGWNDQPQHF. In DNA, the CDR3 is TGTGCCAGCGCCGGGTGGAATGATCAGCCCCAGCATTTT.